A single sample gave rise to the 21 T cell receptor beta chains below, sequenced in a study of regulatory T cells in long-lasting Graves disease. CDR3-region Arm-PCR and iRepertoire HTBI primers produced the TCR beta libraries. TCRdb called the multiplex PCR reads again in MiXCR, with one record for every CDR3 protein. Counted here are 580,000 or so distinct CDR3 sequences, roughly a sixth occurring once; the ten biggest clones make up 12%. Time point given: newly diagnosed GD, antithyroid drugs for less than 3 months. From RNA extracted from PBMCs, the TCR library was made. Another study also made use of these data, one on T cells in Graves' hyperthyroidism and ophthalmopathy.

The sample consisted of peripheral blood mononuclear cells (PBMCs), taken at new diagnosis, from a patient treated with antithyroid drugs. The source of these receptors is a man between 18 and 29 years old with Graves disease.

This sequence joins TRBV4-1 and TRBJ2-5; TRBD1 matches at 7 bases. The CDR3 is 15 amino acids. J lost 3 bases, V lost 6 bases, and 10 bases had no gene match. CDR1 and CDR2 from the germline V gene are MGHRA and YSYEKL. CDR3 sequence reads: CASRQTPGQEETQYF. Here the CDR3 DNA reads TGCGCCAGCAGACAAACACCTGGACAGGAAGAGACCCAGTACTTC.

This clonotype has ten or more counts. The rearrangement joins TRBV27 to TRBJ2-1, with D hard to call. Germline V gives CDR1 MNHEY, CDR2 SMNVEV (reference sequence). V lost 6 bases, J lost 5 bases, and 17 bases lay in between. The length of the CDR3 is 15 residues. As DNA, the CDR3 is TGTGCCAGCAGCCCGACACCGACTGGACACAATGAGCAGTTCTTC. Translating it yields CASSPTPTGHNEQFF.

This clonotype was found many times. CDR3 nucleotide sequence: TGTGCCAGCAGTTACGAGACTAGCGGGATTAGGGAGCAGTACTTC. Amino acid sequence: CASSYETSGIREQYF. The V gene is TRBV6-2 or TRBV6-3, the J gene TRBJ2-7; 11 bases match TRBD2. There are 15 residues in the CDR3. V shed 2 bases and J 7 bases; nucleotides not matched to a gene: 7. The V gene's germline CDR1 is MNHEY and CDR2 SVGEGT.

The chain joins TRBV4-2 to TRBJ2-1; D is uncertain. Trimming pared 0 bases from V and 5 bases from J, leaving 14 bases between. Germline V CDR1 and CDR2: LGHNA, YNFKEQ. The CDR3 is 16 residues long. CDR3 residues: CASSQDPLRLDNEQFF. CDR3 nucleotides: TGTGCCAGCAGCCAAGATCCCCTCCGGCTAGACAATGAGCAGTTCTTC.

In its sample, this clonotype was seen many times. The J gene is TRBJ1-5, the V gene TRBV3-1; no firm D call. Germline-derived CDR1 and CDR2 are LGHDT and YNNKEL (reference sequence). CDR3 size: 14 residues. V lost 3 bases and J lost 0, with 6 bases in between. For the CDR3, the DNA is TGTGCCAGCAGCCATAGGGCTAGCAATCAGCCCCAGCATTTT. Amino acids: CASSHRASNQPQHF.

Points on this clonotype: A junction boundary mismatches the germline segment, possibly from a read error. The chain couples TRBV10-3 to TRBJ2-5; perhaps TRBD1 as D (5 bases). The CDR3 is 15 residues long. The germline V gene encodes CDR1 ENHRY and CDR2 SYGVKD. The CDR3 reads CATSESSAGRETQYF. The CDR3 nucleotides read TGTGCCACCAGTGAGTCGAGTGCAGGGCGGGAGACCCAGTACTTC.

In its sample, this clonotype was seen a few times. The V gene is TRBV30, the J gene TRBJ1-6, with TRBD1 identical over 8 bases. CDR3 length equals 15 residues. Looked up from germline, CDR1 is GTSNPN and CDR2 is SVGIG (reference sequence). J lost 7 bases, V lost 4 bases, and 9 bases had no gene match. Written as DNA, the CDR3 is TGTGCCTGGACCGGACAGGGTACGTCGAATTCACCCCTCCACTTT. Its protein is CAWTGQGTSNSPLHF.

The chain recombines TRBV12-3 or TRBV12-4 with TRBJ2-1; the match to TRBD2 covers 13 bases. The CDR3 consists of 15 residues. Trimming at V came to 5 bases and at J to 8 bases, leaving 6 bases not matched to a gene. The CDR3 DNA follows: TGTGCCAGCAGTCCCGGGACTAGCGGGGATTATGAGCAGTTCTTC. The encoded protein is CASSPGTSGDYEQFF.

This clonotype was detected many times. This sequence joins TRBV2 and TRBJ2-1; D is perhaps TRBD2 (5 bases). The V end lost 3 bases, the J end lost 7 bases, and 10 bases lay between the germline ends. The CDR3 totals 13 residues. The germline V gene encodes CDR1 SNHLY and CDR2 FYNNEI. CDR3 DNA: TGTGCCAGCAGTGAGGGTGGACTTAATGAGCAGTTCTTC. This codes for CASSEGGLNEQFF.

This clonotype was observed a single time. The rearrangement joins TRBV14 to TRBJ1-2; 8 bases fit TRBD1. Germline values: CDR1 SGHDN, CDR2 FVKESK. V shed 5 bases and J 2 bases; nucleotides not matched to a gene: 4. This CDR3 has 14 amino acids. CDR3 in DNA: TGTGCCAGCAGCTTCCGACAGGGGAACTATGGCTACACCTTC. This encodes CASSFRQGNYGYTF.

Ten or more counts support this clonotype. The J gene is TRBJ2-7, the V gene TRBV10-3; 8 bases line up with TRBD2. Germline values: CDR1 ENHRY, CDR2 SYGVKD. The CDR3 runs to 15 residues. V shed 1 base and J 0 bases; nucleotides not matched to a gene: 2. Here the CDR3 DNA reads TGTGCCATCAGTGAGTACAGCGGGAGCTCCTACGAGCAGTACTTC. It yields the protein CAISEYSGSSYEQYF.

This clonotype was counted ten times or more. The chain combines TRBV6-1 with TRBJ1-1, with a possible D match to TRBD1 (6 bases). The CDR3 totals 15 residues. Germline loops: CDR1 MNHNS, CDR2 SASEGT. Trimming pared 5 bases from V and 0 bases from J, leaving 13 bases between. CDR3 bases: TGTGCCAGCAGTCTCAACAGGGACTTGAACACTGAAGCTTTCTTT. Translated, it gives CASSLNRDLNTEAFF.

This clonotype was counted many times. CDR3: CASSALDIQYF. CDR3 in DNA: TGTGCCAGCAGTGCGCTCGACATTCAGTACTTC. This chain uses TRBV28 with TRBJ2-4; D gene ambiguous. This CDR3 spans 11 amino acids. Germline V lookup: CDR1 MDHEN, CDR2 SYDVKM. Trimming pared 5 bases from V and 8 bases from J, leaving 7 bases between.

There are a few counts of this clonotype. The chain carries TRBV10-2 and TRBJ1-5; weak D call: TRBD1 (6 bases). V gave up 2 bases and J gave up 6 bases, with 14 bases separating them. Germline V CDR1 and CDR2: WSHSY, SAAADI. CDR3 length: 15 residues. CDR3 residues: CASSEGVSGVQPQHF. The CDR3 DNA reads as TGCGCCAGCAGTGAGGGGGTGTCAGGGGTTCAGCCCCAGCATTTT.

The V gene is TRBV29-1, the J gene TRBJ1-4; 7 bases align to TRBD1. Germline trimming cut 4 bases from V and 4 bases from J; bases unmatched to any gene: 3. Per germline, CDR1 SQVTM and CDR2 ANQGSEA. The CDR3 has 13 residues. CDR3 sequence: CSVAGTVNEKLFF. The DNA of the CDR3 is TGCAGCGTTGCGGGGACAGTTAATGAAAAACTGTTTTTT.

This chain's CDR3 is CAISGLAGAYEQYF. DNA for the CDR3: TGTGCCATCAGCGGACTAGCGGGGGCCTACGAGCAGTACTTC. The rearrangement links TRBV10-3 to TRBJ2-7; 13 bases are a match to TRBD2. CDR1 is ENHRY, CDR2 SYGVKD, per germline. V lost 6 bases and J lost 2; bases outside the gene matches: 1. The CDR3 runs to 14 residues.

About this clonotype itself: The junction does not match germline at one end; this may be a read error. The chain employs TRBV7-9 and TRBJ2-2; no reliable D call. This CDR3 spans 16 amino acids. CDR1 is SEHNR and CDR2 is FQNEAQ in the germline V gene (reference sequence). DNA of the CDR3: TGCGCCAGCAGCTTGAGTGCTCGGCCGAACACCGGGGAGCTGTTTTTT. It specifies CASSLSARPNTGELFF.

A few counts support this clonotype. The chain recombines TRBV12-3 or TRBV12-4 with TRBJ1-1; the D gene is possibly TRBD1 (5 bases). This CDR3 region has 20 residues. V dropped 2 bases and J dropped 3 bases, with 28 bases sitting between them. This chain's CDR3 is CASSLSRVPRGYGLHTEAFF. In DNA, the CDR3 is TGTGCCAGCAGTTTAAGCCGAGTCCCAAGGGGTTACGGTCTTCACACTGAAGCTTTCTTT.

This chain uses TRBV11-2 with TRBJ2-3; D gene unclear. CDR3 length equals 15 residues. V was pared by 4 bases and J by 3 bases, with 14 bases between. CDR1 is SGHAT and CDR2 is FQNNGV in the germline V gene. The CDR3 loop is CASSSTARPTDTQYF. The CDR3 nucleotides read TGTGCCAGCAGCTCCACTGCCAGGCCGACAGATACGCAGTATTTT.

The sample holds many counts of this clonotype. The chain uses TRBV7-3 and TRBJ1-4; D is ambiguous. With 4 bases removed from V and 8 bases from J, the gap between germline ends came to 17 bases. Germline CDR1 SGHTA, CDR2 FQGTGA. This CDR3 spans 15 amino acids. CDR3 in amino acids: CASSYIPRQREKLFF. The CDR3 DNA sequence: TGTGCCAGCAGCTATATCCCACGGCAGAGGGAAAAACTGTTTTTT.

This clonotype was observed at least ten times. V usage is TRBV19 and J usage is TRBJ2-5, with a weak D call TRBD1 (6 bases). Germline V gene sequence: CDR1 LNHDA, CDR2 SQIVND (reference sequence). The CDR3 is 16 residues long. Trimming took 3 bases from V and 5 from J, leaving 19 bases between them. As DNA, the CDR3 is TGTGCCAGTAGTATCCGAGGGGGTCCAGGAGGTGAGACCCAGTACTTC. It is translated as CASSIRGGPGGETQYF.